This TCR beta chain is drawn from a study of siplizumab effects on memory and regulatory T cells. Study-wide results and limits: The mapping of alloreactive clones to unstimulated subsets covered only a minor fraction of them. Proof of suppressive function in proliferating Tregs from siplizumab cultures was not established. Only a minority of proliferating CD4+ or CD8+ clones had an assignable naive or memory phenotype, with roughly 75-96% lacking one.

The CDR3 totals 13 residues. The germline V gene encodes CDR1 MNHNY and CDR2 SVGAGI (reference sequence). V dropped 7 bases and J dropped 3 bases, with 13 bases sitting between them. About this clone itself: Its antigen is unidentified.

The assay was immunoSEQ multiplex PCR, and TCRdb's table has in-frame clones only and misses some. The profile shows 85,000 to 130,000 clones, about 92% of them singletons. The chain has TRBV6-6 and TRBJ2-7, with D perhaps TRBD2 (5 bases). What was sequenced was Tregs sorted from blood. The clonotype was recovered from a human donor in good health. The CDR3 DNA sequence: TGTGCCAGCATCCGAGGGCGTGACTACGAGCAGTACTTC. This gives the protein CASIRGRDYEQYF.